This T cell receptor (beta chain) comes out of a study of CD8+CD57+ T cells in acquired aplastic anemia. Template material for TCR beta VDJ and CDR3 profiling consisted of genomic DNA. MiXCR was run by TCRdb on the reads, yielding one entry per CDR3 protein. The repertoire holds some 280,000 distinct CDR3 sequences, 55% to 65% seen once, with approximately 8.2% in the top ten. Many counts were recorded for this clonotype. The V and J ends lost 1 base and 14 bases respectively, with 14 bases between them. The V gene's germline CDR1 is SGHDN and CDR2 FVKESK. The CDR3 has 12 amino acids. The receptor comes from a human donor with severe aplastic anemia or a healthy control (not recorded which). The chain combines TRBV14 with TRBJ1-1, with a tentative D call TRBD1 (5 bases). Sample: sorted CD4+, CD8+, or CD8+CD57+ T cells (not recorded which) from PBMCs. The CDR3 region is CASSQGWTGVFF. Written as DNA, the CDR3 is TGTGCCAGCAGCCAAGGGTGGACGGGGGTGTTCTTT.